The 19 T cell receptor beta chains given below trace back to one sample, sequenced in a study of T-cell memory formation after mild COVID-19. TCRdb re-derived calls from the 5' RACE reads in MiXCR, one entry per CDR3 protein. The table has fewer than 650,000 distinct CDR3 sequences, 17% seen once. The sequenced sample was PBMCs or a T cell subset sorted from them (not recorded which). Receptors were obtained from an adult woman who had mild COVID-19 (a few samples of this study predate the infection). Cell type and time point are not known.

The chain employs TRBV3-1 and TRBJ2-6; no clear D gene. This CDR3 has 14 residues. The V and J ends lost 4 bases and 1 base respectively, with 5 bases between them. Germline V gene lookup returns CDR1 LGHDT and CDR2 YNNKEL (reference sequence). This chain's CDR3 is CASSPESGANVLTF. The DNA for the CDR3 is TGTGCCAGCAGCCCGGAGTCTGGGGCCAACGTCCTGACTTTC.

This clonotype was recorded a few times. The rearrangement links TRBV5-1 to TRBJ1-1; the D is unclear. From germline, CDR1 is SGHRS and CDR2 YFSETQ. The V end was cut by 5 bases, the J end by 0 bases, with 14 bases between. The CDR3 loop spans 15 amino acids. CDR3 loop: CASRDWPTVNTEAFF. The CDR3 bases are TGCGCCAGCAGAGACTGGCCCACCGTGAACACTGAAGCTTTCTTT.

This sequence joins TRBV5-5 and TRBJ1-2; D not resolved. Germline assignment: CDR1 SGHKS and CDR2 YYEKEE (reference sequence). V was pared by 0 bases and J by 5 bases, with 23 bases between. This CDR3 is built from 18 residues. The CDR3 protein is CASSLDKSKQSWIYGYTF. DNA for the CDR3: TGTGCCAGCAGCTTGGACAAGTCTAAACAATCCTGGATTTATGGCTACACCTTC.

In DNA form, the CDR3 reads TGTGCCACCAGTGAGAGAGTAGAGGATAGCAATCAGCCCCAGCATTTT. Translated: CATSERVEDSNQPQHF. This chain uses TRBV24-1 with TRBJ1-5; D is undetermined. V was pared by 4 bases and J by 0 bases, with 12 bases between. Germline assignment: CDR1 KGHDR and CDR2 SFDVKD. The CDR3 is 16 amino acids.

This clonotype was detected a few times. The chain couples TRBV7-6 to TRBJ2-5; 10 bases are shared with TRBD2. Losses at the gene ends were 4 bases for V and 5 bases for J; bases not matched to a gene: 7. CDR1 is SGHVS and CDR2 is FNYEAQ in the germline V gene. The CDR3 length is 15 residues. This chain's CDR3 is CASSSLKRGGETQYF. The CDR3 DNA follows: TGTGCCAGCAGCTCACTCAAGCGGGGGGGCGAGACCCAGTACTTC.

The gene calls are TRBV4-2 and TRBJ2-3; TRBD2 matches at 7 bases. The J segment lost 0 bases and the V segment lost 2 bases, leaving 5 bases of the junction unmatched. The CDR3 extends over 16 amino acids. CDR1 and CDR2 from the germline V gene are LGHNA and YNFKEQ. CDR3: CASSQLSSGSTDTQYF. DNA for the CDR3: TGTGCCAGCAGCCAATTGTCTAGCGGCAGCACAGATACGCAGTATTTT.

The CDR3 DNA is TGTGCCAGCAGTTACCCGGGACTAGCGGCTACAGATACGCAGTATTTT. Its translation: CASSYPGLAATDTQYF. The rearrangement uses TRBV12-3 or TRBV12-4 and TRBJ2-3; 11 bases align to TRBD2. V shed 4 bases, J shed 3 bases, and the junction held 6 bases outside the gene matches. The CDR3 is 16 amino acids.

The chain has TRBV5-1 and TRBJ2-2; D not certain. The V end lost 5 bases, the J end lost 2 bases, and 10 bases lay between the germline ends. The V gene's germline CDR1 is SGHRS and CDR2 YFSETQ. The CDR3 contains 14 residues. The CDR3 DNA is TGCGCCAGCAGGCGCGTGCAAAACACCGGGGAGCTGTTTTTT. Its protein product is CASRRVQNTGELFF.

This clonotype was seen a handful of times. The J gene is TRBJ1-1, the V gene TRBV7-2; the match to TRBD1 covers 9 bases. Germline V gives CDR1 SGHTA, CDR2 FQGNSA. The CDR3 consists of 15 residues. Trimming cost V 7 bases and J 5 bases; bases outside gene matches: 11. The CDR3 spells CASTQSGTGRTEAFF. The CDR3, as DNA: TGTGCCAGCACACAATCAGGGACAGGGCGGACTGAAGCTTTCTTT. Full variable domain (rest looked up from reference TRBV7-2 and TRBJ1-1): GAGVSQSPSNKVTEKGKDVELRCDPISGHTALYWYRQSLGQGLEFLIYFQGNSAPDKSGLPSDRFSAERTGGSVSTLTIQRTQQEDSAVYLCASTQSGTGRTEAFFGQGTRLTVV.

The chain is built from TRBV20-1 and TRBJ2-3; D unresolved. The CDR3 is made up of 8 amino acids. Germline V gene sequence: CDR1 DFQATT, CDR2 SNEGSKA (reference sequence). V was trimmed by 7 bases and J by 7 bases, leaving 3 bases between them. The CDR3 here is CSVNTQYF. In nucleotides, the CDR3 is TGCAGTGTTAATACGCAGTATTTT.

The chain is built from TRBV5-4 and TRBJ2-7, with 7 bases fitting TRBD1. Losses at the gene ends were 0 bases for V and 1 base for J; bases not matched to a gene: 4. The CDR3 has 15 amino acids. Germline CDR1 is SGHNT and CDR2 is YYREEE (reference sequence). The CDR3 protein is CASSLVGTASYEQYF. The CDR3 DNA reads TGTGCCAGCAGCTTGGTAGGGACAGCTTCCTACGAGCAGTACTTC.

CDR3 residues: CASSSFGAGPADTQYF. Here the CDR3 DNA reads TGCGCCAGCAGCTCGTTCGGGGCGGGGCCAGCAGATACGCAGTATTTT. This rearrangement joins TRBV5-1 to TRBJ2-3; maybe TRBD2 (6 bases). The V end was cut by 3 bases, the J end by 4 bases, with 18 bases between. The CDR3 runs 16 residues. CDR1 is SGHRS and CDR2 is YFSETQ in the germline V gene.

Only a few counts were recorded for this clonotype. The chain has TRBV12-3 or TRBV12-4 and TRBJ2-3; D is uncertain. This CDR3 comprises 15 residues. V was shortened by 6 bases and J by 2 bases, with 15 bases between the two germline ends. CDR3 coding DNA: TGTGCCAGCAGCCCCTGGAAGACCTACACAGATACGCAGTATTTT. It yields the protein CASSPWKTYTDTQYF.

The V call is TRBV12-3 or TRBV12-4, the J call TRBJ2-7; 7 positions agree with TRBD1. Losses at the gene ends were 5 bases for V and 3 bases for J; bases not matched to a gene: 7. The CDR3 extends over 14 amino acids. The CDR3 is CASSETGFSYEQYF. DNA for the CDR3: TGTGCCAGCAGTGAGACAGGGTTTAGCTACGAGCAGTACTTC.

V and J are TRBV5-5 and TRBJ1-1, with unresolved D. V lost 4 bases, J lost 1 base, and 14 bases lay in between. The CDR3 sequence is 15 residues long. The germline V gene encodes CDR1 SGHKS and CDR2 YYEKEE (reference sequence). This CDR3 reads CASSLGMRENTEAFF. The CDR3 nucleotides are TGTGCCAGCAGCCTTGGGATGAGGGAGAACACTGAAGCTTTCTTT.

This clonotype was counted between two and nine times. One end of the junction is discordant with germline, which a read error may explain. CDR3 in DNA: TGTGCTAGCAGCTTCTCAGCGGCTACAGATACGCAGTATTTT. It encodes CASSFSAATDTQYF. The chain employs TRBV7-7 and TRBJ2-3, with D perhaps matching TRBD2 (5 bases). CDR1 and CDR2 (germline): SSHAT, FNYEAQ (reference sequence). The CDR3 has 14 amino acids.

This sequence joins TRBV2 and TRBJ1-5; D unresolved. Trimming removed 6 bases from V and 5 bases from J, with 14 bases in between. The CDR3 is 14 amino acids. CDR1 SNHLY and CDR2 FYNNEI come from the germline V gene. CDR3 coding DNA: TGTGCCAGCAGCCCCCGTGTCCCTTATCAGCCCCAGCATTTT. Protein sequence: CASSPRVPYQPQHF.

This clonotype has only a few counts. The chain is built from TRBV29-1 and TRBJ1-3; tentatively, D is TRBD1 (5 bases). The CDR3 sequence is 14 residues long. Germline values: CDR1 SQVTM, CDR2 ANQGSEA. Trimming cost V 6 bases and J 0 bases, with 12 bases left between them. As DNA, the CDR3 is TGCAGCGTGGCAGACAGATCCTCTGGAAACACCATATATTTT. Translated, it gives CSVADRSSGNTIYF.

Here the CDR3 DNA reads TGTGCCACCAGTGAACAATACGATGAGCAGTTCTTC. This sequence encodes CATSEQYDEQFF. The gene calls are TRBV24-1 and TRBJ2-1, with D unclear. The germline gives CDR1 KGHDR, CDR2 SFDVKD. Trimming left V 4 bases short and J 8 bases short, with 8 bases between. The CDR3 length is 12 residues.